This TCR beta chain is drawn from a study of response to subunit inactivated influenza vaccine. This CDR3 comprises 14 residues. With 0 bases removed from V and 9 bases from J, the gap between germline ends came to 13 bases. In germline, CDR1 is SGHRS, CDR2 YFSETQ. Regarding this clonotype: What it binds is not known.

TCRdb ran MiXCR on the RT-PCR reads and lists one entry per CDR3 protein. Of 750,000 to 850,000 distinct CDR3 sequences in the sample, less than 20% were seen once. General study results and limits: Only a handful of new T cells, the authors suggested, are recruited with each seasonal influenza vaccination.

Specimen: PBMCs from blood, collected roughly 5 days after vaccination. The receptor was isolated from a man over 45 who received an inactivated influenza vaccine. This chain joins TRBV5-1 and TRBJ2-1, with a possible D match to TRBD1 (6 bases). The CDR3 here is CASSLGLEGGEQFF. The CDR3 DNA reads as TGCGCCAGCAGCTTGGGTCTCGAAGGGGGTGAGCAGTTCTTC.